The sample holds many counts of the clone carrying this TCR beta chain. As yet, its antigen is unknown. The record originates from a study of T cells in Graves' hyperthyroidism and ophthalmopathy. Study-level results: In the analysis, a 13 V-J model separated ophthalmopathy from stable hyperthyroidism. Most clonotypes that expanded in the thyroid above 0.001 also showed up in blood.

RNA transcripts were the template for amplifying TCR beta CDR3 regions. The HTBI set primed first-round TCR CDR3 RT-PCR. A single record per CDR3 protein comes from TCRdb applying MiXCR to the multiplex PCR reads. This table holds 500,000 to 600,000 distinct CDR3 sequences, 46% found once. This CDR3 has 14 amino acids. Per germline, CDR1 DFQATT and CDR2 SNEGSKA (reference sequence). After removal of 4 bases from V and 12 bases from J, the junction contained 13 bases not matched to a gene. Criteria for exclusion of patients were uncontrolled infection, other autoimmune disease, pregnancy or lactation. Clinical symptoms, serum thyroxine, TRAb, thyroid ultrasound and orbital computed tomography established diagnosis.

Sequencing was performed on peripheral blood or thyroid tissue (not recorded which). The rearrangement uses TRBV20-1 and TRBJ1-4, with 8 bases lining up with TRBD1. The clonotype was recovered from an adult woman with Graves' disease, either hyperthyroidism or ophthalmopathy (not recorded which). The CDR3 loop is CSAKDRVGFEELFF. CDR3 nucleotide sequence: TGCAGTGCTAAGGACAGGGTGGGATTCGAGGAACTGTTTTTT.